These T cell receptor beta chains were read from a single sample in a study of T cells after yellow fever vaccination. Using its own MiXCR run on the 5' RACE reads, TCRdb lists one record per CDR3 protein. The sample gives approximately 600,000 distinct CDR3 sequences, more than 9% of which show up once; about 16% is in the top ten. The sample was PBMCs, taken on the day of the yellow fever booster vaccination. The receptors were gathered from a man aged 25-45 years who received the YFV17D yellow fever vaccine. Both conserved end residues are part of each CDR3. D genes are given only for firm matches. Size is omitted from some rows. Given values are once, few, many or a class for expanded clones.

abundance	v_gene	d_gene	j_gene	CDR3nt	CDR3aa
.	TRBV6-2/TRBV6-3	.	TRBJ2-1	TGTGCCAGCAGTTACATGTACCCGACCAATGAGCAGTTCTTC	CASSYMYPTNEQFF
.	TRBV11-3	TRBD2	TRBJ2-3	TGTGCCAGCAGCGAGAAGCGGGGTGGCACAGATACGCAGTATTTT	CASSEKRGGTDTQYF
.	TRBV2	TRBD2	TRBJ2-7	TGTGCCAGCAGCGAAGATGGGACTAGCGGGACGAGGTACGAGCAGTACTTC	CASSEDGTSGTRYEQYF
many	TRBV29-1	.	TRBJ1-4	TGCAGCGTTGAAAGACAGGAAAAACTGTTTTTT	CSVERQEKLFF
few	TRBV5-1	.	TRBJ2-5	TGCGCCAGCAGCTTGGCCCGTAGTAGGGAACAAGAGACCCAGTACTTC	CASSLARSREQETQYF
few	TRBV9	.	TRBJ1-1	TGTGCCAGCAGCGTAGGGGCAGAGAACACTGAAGCTTTCTTT	CASSVGAENTEAFF
.	TRBV6-2/TRBV6-3	TRBD2	TRBJ2-3	TGTGCCAGCAGTTACTCGATCTCGGGAGGAATCACAGATACGCAGTATTTT	CASSYSISGGITDTQYF
few	TRBV6-5	TRBD2	TRBJ2-3	TGTGCCAGCAGTTTGGTGGGACTAGCGGCTTCGATAGGGACGCAGTATTTT	CASSLVGLAASIGTQYF
.	TRBV6-5	.	TRBJ2-2	TGTGCCAGCACTTTGGACGGGAACACCGGGGAGCTGTTTTTT	CASTLDGNTGELFF
few	TRBV10-1	.	TRBJ2-4	TGCGCCAGCAGTGAGGGAAGTGTAGCCAAAAACATTCAGTACTTC	CASSEGSVAKNIQYF
few	TRBV10-3	.	TRBJ2-2	TGTGCCACATCAACTAGGTTGGTCACCGGGGAGCTGTTTTTT	CATSTRLVTGELFF
.	TRBV18	.	TRBJ2-2	TGTGCCAGCTCACCTGTTCCTCCCGGTACCGGGGAGCTGTTTTTT	CASSPVPPGTGELFF
few	TRBV10-3	.	TRBJ1-2	TGTGCCATCTCAAGTAATGCAGATGGCTACACCTTC	CAISSNADGYTF